This T cell receptor (beta chain) was profiled in a study of T cell clusters in autoimmune cytopenias. About the research overall: Healthy donor controls had a mean age of approximately 57 years and median age of about 60 years.

Study-wide points: Primary autoimmune cytopenia patients appeared to lack physiological T cell clusters present in healthy donors.

This CDR3 spans 14 amino acids. Germline V gives CDR1 MNHEY, CDR2 SVGEGT. One tube held mixed TRB-A and TRB-B primer pools for touch-down PCR. One entry per CDR3 protein, without DNA, is what TCRdb gives after re-calling the multiplex PCR reads. The sample data list fewer than 8,500 distinct CDR3 sequences. TRB was amplified from roughly 250 ng of peripheral blood genomic DNA per sample. Its frequency marks this clonotype as medium-sized. The antigen remains unidentified. This sample also appeared in a second study, on T cell repertoires in aging, cancer and after chemotherapy. Per that study: Untreated cancer patients had significantly lower blood TCR diversity than age-matched healthy donors. Healthy donors lost TCR diversity with age mainly through richness, cancer patients through richness and evenness.

The source material was peripheral blood. The clonotype was recovered from a human donor in good health. The V gene is TRBV6-2 or TRBV6-3, the J gene TRBJ2-6. CDR3 amino acids: CASSFGSGANVLTF.